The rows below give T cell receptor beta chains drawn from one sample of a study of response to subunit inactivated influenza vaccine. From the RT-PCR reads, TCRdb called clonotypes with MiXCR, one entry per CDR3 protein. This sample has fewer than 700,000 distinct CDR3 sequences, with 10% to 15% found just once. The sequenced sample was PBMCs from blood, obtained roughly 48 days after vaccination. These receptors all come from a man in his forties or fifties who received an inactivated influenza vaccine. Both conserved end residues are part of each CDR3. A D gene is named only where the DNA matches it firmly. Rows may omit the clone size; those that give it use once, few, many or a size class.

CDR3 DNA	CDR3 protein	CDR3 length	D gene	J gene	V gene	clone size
TGTGCCAGCAGTACCCGGCTCGAGCAGTTCTTC	CASSTRLEQFF	11	-	TRBJ2-1	TRBV7-9	many
TGTGCCAGCAAGCGTCCGGGACTTCCTGACAATGAGCAGTTCTTC	CASKRPGLPDNEQFF	15	-	TRBJ2-1	TRBV6-1	many
TGCGCCAGTGGGACATGGGGACAGGGAGTCTACGAGCAGTACTTC	CASGTWGQGVYEQYF	15	TRBD1	TRBJ2-7	TRBV10-2	-
TGTGCCAGTAGATACGGGACAGGGGGCACCGGTGGCTACACCTTC	CASRYGTGGTGGYTF	15	TRBD1	TRBJ1-2	TRBV19	once
TGTGCCAGCAGCCAAGATTGGCCCGAGGGGAAAGAGACCCAGTACTTC	CASSQDWPEGKETQYF	16	-	TRBJ2-5	TRBV4-2	few
TGTGCCAGCAGCGTAGACCCGGGACTAGCGGGGGAGCAGTTCTTC	CASSVDPGLAGEQFF	15	TRBD2	TRBJ2-1	TRBV9	-
TGTGCCAGCAGCTCTCCCCCTCGGACAGCTAACTATGGCTACACCTTC	CASSSPPRTANYGYTF	16	-	TRBJ1-2	TRBV7-9	-
TGTGCCAGCAGTTACTCGGGCGGGACAGGGGGCACAGATACGCAGTATTTT	CASSYSGGTGGTDTQYF	17	TRBD1	TRBJ2-3	TRBV6-5	few
TGTGCCAGCAGCTTAGGACAGTCAAGTTACTATGGCTACACCTTC	CASSLGQSSYYGYTF	15	-	TRBJ1-2	TRBV12-3/TRBV12-4	few
TGTGCCAGCAGCTTAAAACCGGACCCTTACGAGCAGTACTTC	CASSLKPDPYEQYF	14	-	TRBJ2-7	TRBV11-2	few
TGCGCCAGCAGCCAAAGACAGGAGAGCTCCTACGAGCAGTACTTC	CASSQRQESSYEQYF	15	-	TRBJ2-7	TRBV4-3	-
TGTGCCAGCAGCCAATCTGGAAATCCAGCCAAAAACATTCAGTACTTC	CASSQSGNPAKNIQYF	16	-	TRBJ2-4	TRBV3-1	-